Presented here are 17 T cell receptor beta chains from one specimen sequenced in a study of T-cell reconstitution after alpha-beta-depleted transplantation in children. The TCRbeta library incorporated unique molecular identifiers. TCRdb ran MiXCR on the PCR reads and lists one entry per CDR3 protein. Here the sample spans roughly 100,000 distinct CDR3 sequences, approximately 6% being singletons. The source was PBMCs, mostly from graft donor cells, collected 60 days after TCRalphabeta/CD19-depleted stem cell transplant. These receptors were taken from a female patient aged 2 to 10 who had a stem cell transplant for Fanconi anemia, so the T cells may come from the graft donor.

This clonotype was counted ten times or more. One end of the junction is discordant with germline, which a read error may explain. CDR3 protein: CASSLGNTVREAGF. The CDR3, as DNA: TGTGCCAGCAGTTTAGGGAATACAGTCAGGGAGGCCGGCTTC. The rearrangement joins TRBV12-3 or TRBV12-4 to TRBJ1-2; D is possibly TRBD1 (5 bases). The CDR3 length is 14 residues.

On this clonotype itself: With a much larger clone just one base away, this may be a read error. The chain is built from TRBV12-3 or TRBV12-4 and TRBJ2-7; 8 nucleotides match TRBD1. The CDR3 has 19 residues. DNA for the CDR3: TGTACCAGCAGTTTAGGGTGGACAGGGTCCGTTCGGGGCGGCTACGAGCAGTACTTC. Its translation is CTSSLGWTGSVRGGYEQYF.

This clonotype has at least ten counts. The V and J genes are TRBV12-3 or TRBV12-4 and TRBJ2-5, with TRBD2 matching 10 bases. This CDR3 spans 18 amino acids. V was pared by 5 bases and J by 1 base, with 13 bases of the junction left unmatched. The CDR3 spells CASSPYPLAGDPQETQYF. The CDR3 DNA reads TGTGCCAGCAGTCCTTACCCCCTAGCGGGGGACCCCCAAGAGACCCAGTACTTC.

This clonotype was found a few times. The chain couples TRBV20-1 to TRBJ2-7, with 10 bases that match TRBD1. CDR3 length: 14 amino acids. Trimming removed 1 base from V and 6 bases from J; junction bases left unmatched: 6. The germline V gene has CDR1 DFQATT and CDR2 SNEGSKA (reference sequence). Here the CDR3 DNA reads TGCAGTGCTAGAGGACAGGGGGCGTGGGGCGAGCAGTACTTC. Protein sequence: CSARGQGAWGEQYF.

The gene calls are TRBV5-1 and TRBJ2-5; TRBD1 aligns across 9 bases. Germline V CDR1 and CDR2: SGHRS, YFSETQ. V was clipped by 0 bases and J by 5 bases; unmatched bases: 17. The CDR3 runs to 19 residues. The chain's CDR3 is CASSLAIDPGQGSGETQYF. The DNA of the CDR3 is TGCGCCAGCAGCTTGGCCATCGATCCAGGACAGGGGTCCGGGGAGACCCAGTACTTC.

The DNA for the CDR3 is TGCGCCAGCAGCTTGGTCCAATACTCGACCGGGGAGCTGTTTTTT. Translation gives CASSLVQYSTGELFF. The chain carries TRBV5-1 and TRBJ2-2; D is unresolved. Germline V CDR1 and CDR2: SGHRS, YFSETQ. The germline V and J ends were trimmed by 0 bases and 5 bases, with 11 bases remaining between them. The CDR3 is made up of 15 amino acids.

This clonotype was picked up many times. V is TRBV2 and J is TRBJ2-1; D might be TRBD1 (6 bases). Germline loops: CDR1 SNHLY, CDR2 FYNNEI. Trimming removed 1 base from V and 14 bases from J, with 12 bases in between. The CDR3 is made up of 12 amino acids. The CDR3 DNA reads TGTGCCAGCAGTGAAGTAACAGGGATTAAGTTCTTC. Amino acids: CASSEVTGIKFF.

The chain recombines TRBV7-3 with TRBJ2-5; maybe TRBD2 (5 bases). V was pared by 5 bases and J by 1 base, with 8 bases between. This CDR3 has 13 residues. The germline V gene encodes CDR1 SGHTA and CDR2 FQGTGA. This CDR3 reads CASSRTPQETQYF. DNA for the CDR3: TGTGCCAGCAGCCGGACTCCCCAAGAGACCCAGTACTTC.

This clonotype appeared a few times. The chain couples TRBV12-3 or TRBV12-4 to TRBJ2-2, with D maybe TRBD2 (5 bases). V lost 9 bases and J 4 bases, leaving 21 bases between the germline ends. The CDR3 is made up of 16 amino acids. The CDR3 is CASQRAGGLGTGELFF. CDR3 coding DNA: TGTGCCAGTCAACGCGCTGGAGGATTAGGCACCGGGGAGCTGTTTTTT.

This clonotype is labeled as medium-sized. The CDR3 is CASSLGRQTYEQYF. CDR3 DNA sequence: TGCGCCAGCAGCTTGGGGAGACAGACATACGAGCAGTACTTC. The chain employs TRBV5-1 and TRBJ2-7; weak D call: TRBD1 (5 bases). Germline CDR1 reads SGHRS; CDR2 reads YFSETQ. The CDR3 loop spans 14 amino acids. The V gene lost 0 bases and the J gene lost 4 bases, with 11 bases spanning the gap.

This clonotype occurred many times. This rearrangement joins TRBV5-6 to TRBJ2-7, with D possibly being TRBD2 (7 bases). CDR3 length: 13 amino acids. Germline V lookup: CDR1 SGHDT, CDR2 YYEEEE. With 0 bases removed from V and 5 bases from J, the gap between germline ends came to 9 bases. The CDR3 nucleotides read TGTGCCAGCAGCTTGGTAGGGGGGGACGAGCAGTACTTC. Translation: CASSLVGGDEQYF.

In its sample, this clonotype was seen many times. The CDR3, as DNA: TGTGCCAGCAGCTTTTCGACAGCGTCGAACACCGGGGAGCTGTTTTTT. Its protein is CASSFSTASNTGELFF. J is TRBJ2-2 and V is TRBV7-8, with D perhaps TRBD1 (5 bases). V shed 3 bases and J shed 0 bases, with 11 bases lying between them. Per germline, CDR1 SGHVS and CDR2 FQNEAQ. This CDR3 has 16 amino acids.

This clonotype was seen many times. The chain couples TRBV27 to TRBJ2-1; D not resolved. The CDR3 runs to 12 residues. The germline V and J ends were trimmed by 3 bases and 9 bases, with 9 bases remaining between them. CDR1 MNHEY and CDR2 SMNVEV come from the germline V gene (reference sequence). The CDR3 sequence: CASSLYLGEQFF. The DNA for the CDR3 is TGTGCCAGCAGTTTGTACTTGGGTGAGCAGTTCTTC.

This clonotype occurred many times. V is TRBV5-1 and J is TRBJ2-1; no clear D. The CDR3 consists of 15 residues. Germline CDR1 is SGHRS and CDR2 is YFSETQ. Between the trimmed V and J ends, which lost 5 bases and 0 bases, there was a span of 12 bases. The DNA of the CDR3 is TGCGCCAGCAGTTCTGACTTGAGCTCCTACAATGAGCAGTTCTTC. Translation: CASSSDLSSYNEQFF. Complete variable domain (other parts from reference TRBV5-1 and TRBJ2-1): KAGVTQTPRYLIKTRGQQVTLSCSPISGHRSVSWYQQTPGQGLQFLFEYFSETQRNKGNFPGRFSGRQFSNSRSEMNVSTLELGDSALYLCASSSDLSSYNEQFFGPGTRLTVL.

This clonotype showed up many times. The chain is built from TRBV24-1 and TRBJ2-7; possible D gene TRBD1, 5 bases. CDR3 length equals 13 residues. The germline V gene has CDR1 KGHDR and CDR2 SFDVKD. Trimming left V 1 base short and J 4 bases short, with 7 bases between. The CDR3 nucleotides read TGTGCCACCAGTGATTTCCAGGGTTACGAGCAGTACTTC. Protein sequence: CATSDFQGYEQYF.

This clonotype was found many times. The chain links TRBV20-1 to TRBJ2-3, with no clear D. The germline gives CDR1 DFQATT, CDR2 SNEGSKA (reference sequence). This CDR3 contains 11 residues. Trimming stripped 3 bases from V and 3 bases from J, with 4 bases between. CDR3 in amino acids: CSASGTDTQYF. The DNA of the CDR3 is TGCAGTGCTAGCGGTACAGATACGCAGTATTTT.

This clonotype was counted only a few times. This chain connects TRBV25-1 to TRBJ2-5; D not certain. The CDR3 is made up of 14 amino acids. Trimming took off 4 bases at V and 3 bases at J, with 12 bases between the two ends. Germline V gives CDR1 MGHDK, CDR2 SYGVNS. The CDR3 reads CASSVLGGEETQYF. DNA for the CDR3: TGTGCCAGCAGTGTGTTAGGTGGTGAAGAGACCCAGTACTTC.